This record covers a single T cell receptor (beta chain). Its antigen is unknown. Germline CDR1 and CDR2: MDHEN and SYDVKM. The CDR3 runs 12 residues. Trimming removed 7 bases from V and 5 bases from J; junction bases left unmatched: 2. PCR employed 60 Vbeta and 13 Jbeta primers. Sequenced by immunoSEQ multiplex PCR; TCRdb stores in-frame clones only, minus some. The data show some 130,000 clones, over 60% seen once. The data were obtained in a study of cytomegalovirus exposure and HLA in healthy donors. Study-wide findings and caveats: In a later analysis, TCR beta V- and J-gene trimming showed a link to a missense DCLRE1C variant.

The chain couples TRBV28 to TRBJ2-3; 8 bases match TRBD1. The TCR originated in a male donor in good health and CMV-seropositive. Specimen: PBMCs. The CDR3 DNA reads TGTGCCAGCACTACAGGGGGAGATACGCAGTATTTT. Translating it yields CASTTGGDTQYF.